Listed here is a single T cell receptor (beta chain). The antigen is undetermined. These data come from a study of cytomegalovirus exposure and HLA in healthy donors. Study-wide results and caveats: The study listed roughly 160 cytomegalovirus-associated TCR beta chains.

Method: immunoSEQ multiplex PCR; TCRdb's copy keeps in-frame clones and lacks some. The sample records approximately 280,000 clones, around 85% being singletons. CDR3 length: 17 residues. V lost 0 bases, J lost 3 bases, and 17 bases lay in between. Germline V gene lookup returns CDR1 MNHEY and CDR2 SMNVEV (reference sequence). The sample comprised PBMCs. The sequence came from a woman under 30 in good health and CMV-seronegative. This chain joins TRBV27 and TRBJ1-2; tentative D call: TRBD1 (5 bases). CDR3 sequence reads: CASSLSGRVALDYGYTF. DNA for the CDR3: TGTGCCAGCAGTTTATCCGGCAGGGTAGCCCTTGACTATGGCTACACCTTC.